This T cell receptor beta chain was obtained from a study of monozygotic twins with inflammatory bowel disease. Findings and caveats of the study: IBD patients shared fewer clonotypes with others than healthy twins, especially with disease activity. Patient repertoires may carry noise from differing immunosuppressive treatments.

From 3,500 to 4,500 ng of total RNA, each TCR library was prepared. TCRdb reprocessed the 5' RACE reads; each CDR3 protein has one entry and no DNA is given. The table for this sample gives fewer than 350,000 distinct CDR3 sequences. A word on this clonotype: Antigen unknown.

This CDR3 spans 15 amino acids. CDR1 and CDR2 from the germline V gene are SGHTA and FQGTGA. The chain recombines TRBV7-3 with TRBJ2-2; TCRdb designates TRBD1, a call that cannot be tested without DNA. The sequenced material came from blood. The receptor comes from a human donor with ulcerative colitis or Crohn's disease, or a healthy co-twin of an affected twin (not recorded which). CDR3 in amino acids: CASRSDRVVTGELFF.